These 27 T cell receptor beta chains were all obtained from the same sample, sequenced in a study of blood T cell repertoires in COVID-19. Sequenced by immunoSEQ multiplex PCR; TCRdb stores in-frame clones only, minus some. Of roughly 180,000 clones listed, roughly 81% were seen once; the top ten hold under 6.5%. The specimen was peripheral blood. Every receptor here comes from a woman aged 50 to 65 with COVID-19, enrolled during active disease.

The V call is TRBV7-6, the J call TRBJ1-2; TRBD1 might be the D (6 bases). Looked up from germline, CDR1 is SGHVS and CDR2 is FNYEAQ. The CDR3 is made up of 15 amino acids. Trimming removed 4 bases at V and 4 bases at J, with 16 bases between. This chain's CDR3 is CASSSTTGLVYGYTF. The CDR3 DNA reads TGTGCCAGCAGCTCCACAACAGGGTTGGTCTATGGCTACACCTTC.

The genes are TRBV7-9 and TRBJ1-4; weak D call: TRBD1 (6 bases). Germline V gene data show CDR1 as SEHNR and CDR2 as FQNEAQ (reference sequence). V was cut by 4 bases and J by 6 bases, with 12 bases left in between. The CDR3 spans 14 residues. The DNA for the CDR3 is TGTGCCAGCAGCTCAGTGAACAGGGATGAAAAACTGTTTTTT. Its translation is CASSSVNRDEKLFF.

The chain couples TRBV6-5 to TRBJ2-7, with no clear D. V was trimmed by 10 bases and J by 6 bases, leaving 22 bases between them. The germline CDR1 and CDR2 sequences are MNHEY and SVGAGI. The CDR3 contains 14 residues. CDR3 nucleotides: TGTGCCACTTATCAGGCTTACAGCTCGGCCGAGCAGTACTTC. Amino acid sequence: CATYQAYSSAEQYF.

The chain employs TRBV5-4 and TRBJ2-7; TRBD2 aligns across 7 bases. J lost 2 bases, V lost 2 bases, and 4 bases had no gene match. CDR1 SGHNT and CDR2 YYREEE come from the germline V gene (reference sequence). The CDR3 runs to 14 residues. As DNA, the CDR3 is TGTGCCAGCAGCTTTTCTAGCGGAACCTACGAGCAGTACTTC. Translating it yields CASSFSSGTYEQYF.

V usage is TRBV7-6 and J usage is TRBJ2-3; TRBD1 might be the D (5 bases). Trimming left V 2 bases short and J 0 bases short, with 9 bases between. The CDR3 has 15 amino acids. Per the germline V gene, CDR1 is SGHVS and CDR2 is FNYEAQ. The CDR3 protein is CASSLRTYSTDTQYF. Here the CDR3 DNA reads TGTGCCAGCAGCTTAAGGACATACAGCACAGATACGCAGTATTTT.

The rearrangement uses TRBV7-9 and TRBJ1-5, with D possibly matching TRBD1 (6 bases). Germline assignment: CDR1 SEHNR and CDR2 FQNEAQ (reference sequence). This CDR3 is 14 amino acids long. Deletions cut 5 bases from V and 6 bases from J, with 14 bases between. The CDR3 spells CASSDSGEGQPQHF. The CDR3 nucleotides are TGTGCCAGCAGCGACTCAGGGGAAGGTCAGCCCCAGCATTTT.

V and J are TRBV30 and TRBJ1-1; TRBD1 matches 9 bases. CDR1 is GTSNPN and CDR2 is SVGIG in the germline V gene (reference sequence). This CDR3 is 13 amino acids long. Germline trimming cut 2 bases from V and 7 bases from J; bases unmatched to any gene: 5. CDR3 DNA sequence: TGTGCCTGGAGTCCCGACAGGGGGTTTGAAGCTTTCTTT. Residues: CAWSPDRGFEAFF.

The genes are TRBV6-6 and TRBJ1-1; D is possibly TRBD1 (6 bases). The CDR3 contains 11 residues. The V gene's germline CDR1 is MNHNY and CDR2 SVGAGI (reference sequence). The V end lost 4 bases, the J end lost 6 bases, and 6 bases lay between the germline ends. The CDR3: CASSWGPEAFF. The CDR3 DNA reads as TGTGCCAGCAGTTGGGGGCCTGAAGCTTTCTTT.

V gene TRBV7-3 combines with J gene TRBJ2-3; TRBD1 aligns across 7 bases. J gave up 0 bases and V 1 base, and 10 bases lay outside the gene matches. The CDR3 is 18 residues long. CDR1 and CDR2 from the germline V gene are SGHTA and FQGTGA. The CDR3 DNA reads as TGTGCCAGCAGCTTAATTGGGGTGGACAGGCGCAGCACAGATACGCAGTATTTT. Its translation: CASSLIGVDRRSTDTQYF.

This rearrangement joins TRBV10-3 to TRBJ2-3, with TRBD2 identical over 14 bases. Germline loops: CDR1 ENHRY, CDR2 SYGVKD. V shed 6 bases and J 5 bases; nucleotides not matched to a gene: 1. There are 14 residues in the CDR3. The CDR3 sequence: CAISGTSGRDTQYF. Here the CDR3 DNA reads TGTGCCATCAGCGGGACTAGCGGGAGAGATACGCAGTATTTT.

V gene TRBV27 combines with J gene TRBJ1-2, with 7 bases matching TRBD1. The CDR3 is 13 amino acids. CDR1 MNHEY and CDR2 SMNVEV come from the germline V gene (reference sequence). The junction had 6 bases not matched to a gene; V was cut back by 5 bases and J by 6 bases. CDR3 sequence reads: CASSPDRWNGYTF. CDR3 coding DNA: TGTGCCAGCAGTCCGGACAGGTGGAATGGCTACACCTTC.

V gene TRBV11-3 combines with J gene TRBJ2-1; D is ambiguous. The germline CDR1 and CDR2 sequences are SGHNT and YENEEA. The germline V and J ends were trimmed by 4 bases and 5 bases, with 9 bases remaining between them. The CDR3 is made up of 13 amino acids. Here the CDR3 DNA reads TGTGCCAGCAGCTCCCGACTCAACAATGAGCAGTTCTTC. This gives the protein CASSSRLNNEQFF.

The gene calls are TRBV30 and TRBJ1-1; D gene ambiguous. Trimming removed 5 bases from V and 0 bases from J, with 10 bases in between. CDR1 is GTSNPN and CDR2 is SVGIG in the germline V gene (reference sequence). The CDR3 is 13 residues long. CDR3 residues: CAWERVMNTEAFF. CDR3 in DNA: TGTGCCTGGGAGAGGGTCATGAACACTGAAGCTTTCTTT. The complete variable domain, with remaining parts taken from reference TRBV30 and TRBJ1-1, reads SQTIHQWPATLVQPVGSPLSLECTVEGTSNPNLYWYRQAAGRGLQLLFYSVGIGQISSEVPQNLSASRPQDRQFILSSKKLLLSDSGFYLCAWERVMNTEAFFGQGTRLTVV.

The V call is TRBV7-2, the J call TRBJ2-5; TRBD1 matches at 7 bases. The CDR3 length is 17 residues. With 1 base clipped from V and 5 bases from J, the junction kept 13 bases outside the gene matches. Looked up from germline, CDR1 is SGHTA and CDR2 is FQGNSA. The CDR3 DNA sequence: TGTGCCAGCAGCTTAGACGGAATACTAACAGGGGTCGAGACCCAGTACTTC. It specifies CASSLDGILTGVETQYF.

V and J are TRBV30 and TRBJ2-7, with 7 bases that match TRBD2. The CDR3 runs to 12 residues. The germline V gene encodes CDR1 GTSNPN and CDR2 SVGIG (reference sequence). V lost 3 bases and J lost 6; bases outside the gene matches: 5. CDR3 residues: CAWSPSGGEQYF. DNA for the CDR3: TGTGCCTGGAGCCCCTCGGGGGGCGAGCAGTACTTC.

The chain joins TRBV29-1 to TRBJ2-7; 7 nucleotides align to TRBD1. Germline CDR1 is SQVTM and CDR2 is ANQGSEA. The CDR3 runs 15 residues. With 1 base clipped from V and 2 bases from J, the junction kept 8 bases outside the gene matches. The CDR3 region is CSVEGQGGGAYEQYF. DNA for the CDR3: TGCAGCGTTGAAGGACAGGGCGGTGGGGCCTACGAGCAGTACTTC.

This clone was counted a single time. The V and J genes are TRBV30 and TRBJ1-5, with D uncertain. Trimming removed 3 bases at V and 6 bases at J, with 21 bases between. CDR1 is GTSNPN and CDR2 is SVGIG in the germline V gene (reference sequence). CDR3 length equals 16 residues. In nucleotides, the CDR3 is TGTGCCTGGAGCCTCACCCGTGGGCCGTTTGGTCAGCCCCAGCATTTT. Protein product: CAWSLTRGPFGQPQHF.

The rearrangement links TRBV28 to TRBJ2-2; maybe TRBD1 (6 bases). V was clipped by 3 bases and J by 4 bases, with 12 bases between them. The CDR3 loop spans 15 amino acids. The germline CDR1 and CDR2 sequences are MDHEN and SYDVKM. The CDR3 reads CASSLLGGGTGELFF. In DNA, the CDR3 is TGTGCCAGCAGTTTGCTAGGGGGTGGCACCGGGGAGCTGTTTTTT.

V gene TRBV4-2 combines with J gene TRBJ1-1, with a possible D match to TRBD1 (5 bases). The V gene lost 1 base and the J gene lost 7 bases, with 13 bases spanning the gap. Germline V gives CDR1 LGHNA, CDR2 YNFKEQ. The CDR3 consists of 14 residues. In DNA form, the CDR3 reads TGTGCCAGCAGCCAAGGGGGGGAGGGACTTGAAGCTTTCTTT. Translating it yields CASSQGGEGLEAFF.

The chain recombines TRBV30 with TRBJ2-7; possible D gene TRBD1, 7 bases. Germline V gene lookup returns CDR1 GTSNPN and CDR2 SVGIG (reference sequence). This CDR3 has 16 amino acids. Trimming removed 7 bases from V and 0 bases from J, with 22 bases in between. The DNA for the CDR3 is TGTGCCTCTACCAGGGGGGCAGGGACGGACTCCTACGAGCAGTACTTC. It translates to CASTRGAGTDSYEQYF.

This sequence joins TRBV10-3 and TRBJ1-1; D is unresolved. The V end was cut by 3 bases, the J end by 1 base, with 6 bases between. In germline, CDR1 is ENHRY, CDR2 SYGVKD. The CDR3 contains 13 residues. CDR3 region: CAISDVRNTEAFF. Here the CDR3 DNA reads TGTGCCATCAGTGACGTCCGGAACACTGAAGCTTTCTTT.

The chain couples TRBV7-2 to TRBJ1-6, with D perhaps matching TRBD1 (6 bases). This CDR3 contains 15 residues. Trimming stripped 5 bases from V and 10 bases from J, with 18 bases between. Per germline, CDR1 SGHTA and CDR2 FQGNSA. The CDR3 DNA reads as TGTGCCAGCAGCCCACATAACACAGGGCTGTCACCCCTCCACTTT. Protein sequence: CASSPHNTGLSPLHF.

The CDR3 sequence: CASSLGLAGSSTDTQYF. CDR3 sequence (DNA): TGCGCCAGCAGCTTGGGACTAGCGGGGTCTAGCACAGATACGCAGTATTTT. The J gene is TRBJ2-3, the V gene TRBV5-1; TRBD2 agrees at 11 bases. Germline values: CDR1 SGHRS, CDR2 YFSETQ. V lost 0 bases and J lost 0; bases outside the gene matches: 3. The CDR3 has 17 amino acids. The whole variable domain, filled in from reference TRBV5-1 and TRBJ2-3, reads KAGVTQTPRYLIKTRGQQVTLSCSPISGHRSVSWYQQTPGQGLQFLFEYFSETQRNKGNFPGRFSGRQFSNSRSEMNVSTLELGDSALYLCASSLGLAGSSTDTQYFGPGTRLTVL.

With regard to this clone: This CDR3 is also generated by other DNA sequences in the sample. The rearrangement joins TRBV28 to TRBJ2-5, with D uncertain. This CDR3 spans 13 amino acids. Trimming took 3 bases from V and 2 from J, leaving 7 bases between them. Germline V CDR1 and CDR2: MDHEN, SYDVKM. This CDR3 reads CASSFASQETQYF. CDR3 coding DNA: TGTGCCAGCAGTTTCGCGTCTCAAGAGACCCAGTACTTC.

This sequence joins TRBV5-4 and TRBJ1-6, with TRBD1 matching over 9 bases. The V segment lost 4 bases and the J segment 3 bases; nucleotides outside the gene matches: 5. Germline CDR1 and CDR2: SGHNT and YYREEE (reference sequence). The CDR3 is made up of 16 amino acids. The CDR3 nucleotides are TGTGCCAGCAGCCGTCGACAGGGGGTCTATAATTCACCCCTCCACTTT. This sequence encodes CASSRRQGVYNSPLHF. Using reference TRBV5-4 and TRBJ1-6 for the parts outside the CDR3, the full variable domain is ETGVTQSPTHLIKTRGQQVTLRCSSQSGHNTVSWYQQALGQGPQFIFQYYREEENGRGNFPPRFSGLQFPNYSSELNVNALELDDSALYLCASSRRQGVYNSPLHFGNGTRLTVT.

Here the CDR3 DNA reads TGTGCCTGGAACTCCGGGACAGGGGTCAATCAGCCCCAGCATTTT. Translated: CAWNSGTGVNQPQHF. The chain links TRBV30 to TRBJ1-5; TRBD1 matches 10 bases. Germline CDR1 GTSNPN, CDR2 SVGIG (reference sequence). With 4 bases clipped from V and 3 bases from J, the junction kept 6 bases outside the gene matches. This CDR3 has 15 amino acids.

The chain has TRBV19 and TRBJ1-1; unclear D gene. V was pared by 1 base and J by 0 bases, with 6 bases between. The CDR3 loop spans 14 amino acids. Germline V gene data show CDR1 as LNHDA and CDR2 as SQIVND (reference sequence). CDR3 in amino acids: CASSIGHLNTEAFF. The CDR3 bases are TGTGCCAGTAGTATAGGGCACCTGAACACTGAAGCTTTCTTT.